This T cell receptor beta chain was retrieved from a study of shared clonotypes between healthy human individuals (dated by TCRdb to the early 2020s). As for the study more broadly: The cohort comprised two women and three men aged 18 to 49 years. To estimate repertoire size and how much clonotype sharing occurs between individuals, the study deeply sequenced the blood TCR repertoires of five healthy adults. Each donor's leukapheresis produced roughly between roughly 0.85 and 9.5 billion PBMCs. Libraries were prepared and TCR repertoires were sequenced by different laboratories using diverse techniques, in order to increase sequencing depth and limit assay-specific biases. Summary of the overall study and its limitations: Because the study included a small number of donors, the genetic and exposure-history diversity represented was limited. Sampling was restricted to blood, and TCR repertoires in tissues likely differ from the TCR repertoires found in blood. Pairwise subsampling led to the expectation that sequencing depth would affect the degree of clonotype sharing among donors.

The donors were healthy, HIV-negative adults with no recently reported acute infections or vaccinations. Every donor was a Caucasian adult residing in Nashville, Tennessee, USA. For unsorted samples, 85 million to 100 million PBMCs were counted, and genomic DNA was extracted using the QIAamp DNA Blood Mini kit. Blood was obtained by leukapheresis, after which PBMCs were separated by Ficoll-Histopaque density gradient centrifugation and cryopreserved in liquid nitrogen vapor phase. TCR CDR3 regions were amplified from genomic DNA by multiplex PCR using the deep immunoSEQ assay. Genomic DNA extracted from each cell subset was distributed evenly over all wells of several immunoSEQ 96-well plates, and each plate served as one replicate. For unsorted PBMC, each replicate PCR was loaded with about 300 ng genomic DNA, equivalent to roughly 33,000 T cell genomes. Unsorted PBMC genomic DNA was sequenced across ten immunoSEQ deep assay plates. The purified libraries were quantified using a Qubit 3.0 fluorometer, sized with a Bioanalyzer 2100, and then quantified again using the KAPA Library Quantification kit. Every immunoSEQ 96-well plate was sequenced on a separate single-read 150-cycle Illumina NextSeq 550 flow cell. Per the authors' processing: Because only junctional sequences without quality scores were contained in the immunoSEQ output, filtering matching that applied to full-length reads could not be performed. To assign V/J genes and CDR3, sequences were annotated using PyIR, a Python wrapper for IgBLAST v1.9, with IMGT germline references. Any read was removed if the V/J assignment was weak (E-value above 1e-6), the CDR3 was missing, or the read contained stop codons, out-of-frame junctions, or ambiguous translated residues. V3J clonotypes were defined by identical inferred V gene, J gene, and CDR3 amino acid sequence. Percentage overlap between repertoires was computed as shared unique clonotypes divided by the size of the smaller repertoire. Richness of each repertoire was evaluated using RTK rarefaction, the Chao1 estimator, and Recon v2.1 estimates of unobserved clonotypes. This is the immuneACCESS table as TCRdb keeps it, with only in-frame sequences that have V and J called. A part of the clones is gone; compared with another copy, unresolved V genes explain less than half, and the rest is unexplained. The V and J calls and clone size were taken over from that table, and D and trimming were inferred from the DNA. In this sample the table shows around 500,000 clones, 70% to 80% of which occur a single time. In total, the top ten clones hold around 13% of the sample.

From cysteine to phenylalanine, the CDR3 is 11 amino acids long. Of all the DNA, just the CDR3 is kept, 33 bases in frame from base 1. Reading the germline V gene gives CDR1 MDHEN and CDR2 SYDVKM. Compared with germline, V lacks 9 bases and J lacks 6 bases; bases without a gene match: 4. Comments on this clone: Its target antigen remains unknown. One base away there is no much larger clone; base qualities are not given.

The sequenced sample was PBMCs. This TCR derives from a woman aged 40 to 50 in good health. Some clones in this sample may be carry-over from other donors' samples. The rearrangement combines TRBV28 with TRBJ1-1; 7 junctional bases match TRBD1. The DNA sequence is TGTGCCAGTGCTACAGGGGCTGAAGCTTTCTTT. Translated, it gives CASATGAEAFF.